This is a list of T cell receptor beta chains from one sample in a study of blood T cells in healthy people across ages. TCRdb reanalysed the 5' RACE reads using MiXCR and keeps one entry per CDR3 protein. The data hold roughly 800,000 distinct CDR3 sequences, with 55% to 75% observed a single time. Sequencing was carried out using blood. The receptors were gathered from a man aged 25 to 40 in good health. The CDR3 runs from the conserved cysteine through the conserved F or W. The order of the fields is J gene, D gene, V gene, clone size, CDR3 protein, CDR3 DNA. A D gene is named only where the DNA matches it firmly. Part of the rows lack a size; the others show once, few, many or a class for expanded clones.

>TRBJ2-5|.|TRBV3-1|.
CASRDVWTQYF
TGTGCCAGCAGGGACGTATGGACCCAGTACTTC
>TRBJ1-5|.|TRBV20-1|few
CSAGGGLTGRNQPQHF
TGCAGTGCCGGAGGGGGTTTGACAGGTCGCAACCAGCCCCAGCATTTT
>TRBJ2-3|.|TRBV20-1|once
CSARDPVLVSDTQYF
TGCAGTGCTAGAGATCCCGTGCTAGTTTCCGATACGCAGTATTTT
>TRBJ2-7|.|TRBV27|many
CASRQAYEQYF
TGTGCCAGCAGACAGGCCTACGAGCAGTACTTC
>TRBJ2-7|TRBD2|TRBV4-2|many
CASSQGLAGEGYEQYF
TGTGCCAGCAGCCAAGGGCTAGCGGGAGAAGGGTACGAGCAGTACTTC
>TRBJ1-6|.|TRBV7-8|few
CASGENPVNSPLHF
TGTGCCAGCGGGGAAAATCCGGTGAATTCACCCCTCCACTTT
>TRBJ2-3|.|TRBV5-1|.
CASPPGAGDTQYF
TGCGCCAGCCCCCCGGGGGCGGGAGATACGCAGTATTTT
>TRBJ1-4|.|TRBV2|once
CASSARQNEKLFF
TGTGCCAGCAGTGCCAGACAGAATGAAAAACTGTTTTTT
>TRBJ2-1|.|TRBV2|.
CASTSGTHNEQFF
TGTGCCAGCACCTCGGGGACCCACAATGAGCAGTTCTTC
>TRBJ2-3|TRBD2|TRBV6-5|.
CASWLAGGDTQYF
TGTGCCAGCTGGCTTGCGGGAGGAGATACGCAGTATTTT
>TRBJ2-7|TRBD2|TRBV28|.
CASSLDLSGDEQYF
TGTGCCAGCAGTCTGGACCTCAGCGGGGACGAGCAGTACTTC
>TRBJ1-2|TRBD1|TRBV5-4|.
CASSPADRGRGYTF
TGTGCCAGCAGCCCCGCCGACAGGGGCAGGGGCTACACCTTC
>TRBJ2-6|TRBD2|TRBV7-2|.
CASSFRTSGGRSGANVLTF
TGTGCCAGCAGCTTTCGGACTAGCGGGGGGAGGTCTGGGGCCAACGTCCTGACTTTC
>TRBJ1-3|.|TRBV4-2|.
CASSQDVGSGNTIYF
TGTGCCAGCAGCCAAGACGTAGGCTCTGGAAACACCATATATTTT
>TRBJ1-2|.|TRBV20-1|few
CSALYGYTF
TGCAGTGCTCTCTATGGCTACACCTTC
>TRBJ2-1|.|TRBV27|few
CASKGGANEQFF
TGTGCCAGCAAGGGGGGAGCGAATGAGCAGTTCTTC
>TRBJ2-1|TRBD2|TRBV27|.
CASSLSTGLAEYNEQFF
TGTGCCAGCAGTTTATCCACGGGACTAGCGGAATACAATGAGCAGTTCTTC
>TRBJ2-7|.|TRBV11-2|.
CASSLVGGGSYNEQYF
TGTGCCAGCAGCTTAGTGGGGGGGGGCTCCTACAATGAGCAGTACTTC
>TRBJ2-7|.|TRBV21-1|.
CNHLEGGPHEQYF
TGCAACCACCTGGAGGGAGGGCCCCACGAGCAGTACTTC
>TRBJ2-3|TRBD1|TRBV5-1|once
CASSRPGQAVDTQYF
TGCGCCAGCAGCCGACCGGGACAGGCAGTAGATACGCAGTATTTT
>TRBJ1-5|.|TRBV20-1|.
CSARAEGGTSINQPQHF
TGCAGTGCTAGAGCGGAGGGGGGGACATCAATCAATCAGCCCCAGCATTTT
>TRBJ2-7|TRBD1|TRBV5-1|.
CASSIGTGDEQYF
TGCGCCAGCAGCATCGGGACAGGCGACGAGCAGTACTTC
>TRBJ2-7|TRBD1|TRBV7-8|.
CASSLSQGDLPVEQYF
TGTGCCAGCAGCTTAAGTCAGGGGGACCTTCCAGTCGAGCAGTACTTC
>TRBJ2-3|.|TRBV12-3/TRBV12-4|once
CASSRGRDSTDTQYF
TGTGCCAGCAGCCGTGGGCGGGATAGCACAGATACGCAGTATTTT
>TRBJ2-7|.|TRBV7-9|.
CASSLGVGNNEQYF
TGTGCCAGCAGCTTAGGTGTAGGGAACAATGAGCAGTACTTC
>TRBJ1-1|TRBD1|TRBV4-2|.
CASSPSPTGVAEAFF
TGTGCCAGCAGCCCGAGTCCGACAGGGGTGGCTGAAGCTTTCTTT
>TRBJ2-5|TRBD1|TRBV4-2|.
CASSPKKQGGQETQYF
TGTGCCAGCAGCCCCAAGAAACAGGGGGGACAAGAGACCCAGTACTTC
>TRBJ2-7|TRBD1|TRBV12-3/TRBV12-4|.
CASSFDSRGRGEQYF
TGTGCCAGCAGTTTCGACTCCAGGGGGCGAGGGGAGCAGTACTTC
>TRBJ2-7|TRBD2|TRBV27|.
CASRRLAVSSYEQYF
TGTGCCAGCAGACGTCTAGCGGTGAGCTCCTACGAGCAGTACTTC
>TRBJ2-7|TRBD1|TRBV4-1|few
CASSYTAPGQGVYEQYF
TGCGCCAGCAGCTATACTGCACCGGGACAGGGAGTCTACGAGCAGTACTTC
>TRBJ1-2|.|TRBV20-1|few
CSATGRPNYGYTF
TGCAGTGCTACGGGACGGCCGAACTATGGCTACACCTTC
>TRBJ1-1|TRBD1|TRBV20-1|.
CSAQSGQYTEAFF
TGCAGTGCCCAATCGGGACAGTACACTGAAGCTTTCTTT
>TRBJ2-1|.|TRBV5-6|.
CASSVDSPDEQFF
TGTGCCAGCAGCGTAGACTCCCCCGATGAGCAGTTCTTC
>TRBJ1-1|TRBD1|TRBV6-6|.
CASSYPPGQGATEAFF
TGTGCCAGCAGTTACCCACCCGGACAGGGGGCCACTGAAGCTTTCTTT
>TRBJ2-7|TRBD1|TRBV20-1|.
CSAWPLGTGESYEQYF
TGCAGTGCTTGGCCCCTCGGGACAGGGGAATCCTACGAGCAGTACTTC
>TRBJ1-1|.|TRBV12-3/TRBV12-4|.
CASRFLTGTEAFF
TGTGCCAGCAGGTTTCTAACAGGAACTGAAGCTTTCTTT
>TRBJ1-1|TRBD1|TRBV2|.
CATTPGQGAGEAFF
TGTGCCACCACCCCGGGACAGGGGGCGGGTGAAGCTTTCTTT
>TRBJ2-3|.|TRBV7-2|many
CASSRAGDTQYF
TGTGCCAGCAGCCGAGCGGGAGATACGCAGTATTTT
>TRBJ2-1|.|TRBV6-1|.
CASTLGGPRIPEQFF
TGTGCCAGCACCCTAGGGGGGCCTCGGATTCCGGAGCAGTTCTTC
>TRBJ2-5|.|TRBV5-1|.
CASAVGGLLGNEQYF
TGCGCCAGCGCTGTGGGGGGGCTTCTTGGAAATGAGCAGTACTTC
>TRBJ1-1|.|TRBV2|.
CASSEVRYTEAFF
TGTGCCAGCAGTGAAGTCAGATACACTGAAGCTTTCTTT
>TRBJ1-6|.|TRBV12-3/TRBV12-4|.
CASVYGNSPLHF
TGTGCCAGCGTTTATGGCAATTCACCCCTCCACTTT
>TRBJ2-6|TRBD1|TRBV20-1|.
CSSTEQGALGANVLTF
TGCAGTTCTACCGAACAGGGGGCGCTTGGGGCCAACGTCCTGACTTTC
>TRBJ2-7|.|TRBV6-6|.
CASKKATGSYEQYF
TGTGCCAGCAAAAAGGCCACAGGCTCCTACGAGCAGTACTTC
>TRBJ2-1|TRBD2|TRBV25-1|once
CASRGVSGTINNEQFF
TGTGCCAGCAGGGGGGTATCCGGGACTATTAACAATGAGCAGTTCTTC
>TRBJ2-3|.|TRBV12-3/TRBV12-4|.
CASSRRTNTDTQYF
TGTGCCAGCAGTCGACGGACGAACACAGATACGCAGTATTTT
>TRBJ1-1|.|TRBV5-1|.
CASSPSDSLGEAFF
TGCGCCAGCAGCCCATCCGACAGCCTCGGTGAAGCTTTCTTT
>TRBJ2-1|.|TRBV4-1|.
CASSHEATPNNEQFF
TGCGCCAGCAGCCACGAGGCGACTCCCAACAATGAGCAGTTCTTC